The rows below give T cell receptor beta chains drawn from one sample of a study of response to subunit inactivated influenza vaccine. TCRdb re-called the RT-PCR reads with MiXCR, one entry per CDR3 protein. The data show fewer than 550,000 distinct CDR3 sequences, about 25% seen once. This specimen was CD4+ T cells sorted from PBMCs, taken roughly 5 days after vaccination. The origin of the receptors is a man aged 45-65 years who received an inactivated influenza vaccine. CDR3s include the opening cysteine and the closing phenylalanine or tryptophan. The D gene is left open where the match is weak. The size of a clone is reported for some rows only, either as once, few or many, or as a class for expanded clones.

abundance: NA; j_gene: TRBJ1-1; d_gene: TRBD1; v_gene: TRBV6-2/TRBV6-3; CDR3nt: TGTGCCAGCAGTTACGAAACGGGACAGGGGGTTGTGTTGAACACTGAAGCTTTCTTT; CDR3aa: CASSYETGQGVVLNTEAFF
abundance: few; j_gene: TRBJ2-5; d_gene: TRBD1; v_gene: TRBV5-4; CDR3nt: TGTGCCAGCAGCTTGGAACAGGGGAAAGAGACCCAGTACTTC; CDR3aa: CASSLEQGKETQYF
abundance: few; j_gene: TRBJ2-3; d_gene: TRBD2; v_gene: TRBV7-2; CDR3nt: TGTGCCAGCAGCCGGAGGGGCGGGGGACTCACAGATACGCAGTATTTT; CDR3aa: CASSRRGGGLTDTQYF
abundance: many; j_gene: TRBJ1-2; d_gene: NA; v_gene: TRBV12-3/TRBV12-4; CDR3nt: TGTGCCAGCAGTTTAGATGGCTACACCTTC; CDR3aa: CASSLDGYTF
abundance: NA; j_gene: TRBJ2-7; d_gene: TRBD1; v_gene: TRBV29-1; CDR3nt: TGCAGCGTTAGACCGGGACAGGGGGCTTACGAGCAGTACTTC; CDR3aa: CSVRPGQGAYEQYF
abundance: NA; j_gene: TRBJ2-7; d_gene: TRBD1; v_gene: TRBV30; CDR3nt: TGTGCCTGGACCAGGGGGACAGGGGGCGCGTCTCACGAGCAGTACTTC; CDR3aa: CAWTRGTGGASHEQYF
abundance: NA; j_gene: TRBJ2-2; d_gene: NA; v_gene: TRBV30; CDR3nt: TGTGCCTGGAGTGTACCTCAGACCAACGCCGGGGAGCTGTTTTTT; CDR3aa: CAWSVPQTNAGELFF
abundance: NA; j_gene: TRBJ2-3; d_gene: NA; v_gene: TRBV7-3; CDR3nt: TGTGCCAGCAGCTTAACGGCCCCAACGGGAAGGATTACAGATACGCAGTATTTT; CDR3aa: CASSLTAPTGRITDTQYF
abundance: few; j_gene: TRBJ2-2; d_gene: NA; v_gene: TRBV5-6; CDR3nt: TGTGCCAGCAGTTACCTAACCGGGGAGCTGTTTTTT; CDR3aa: CASSYLTGELFF
abundance: many; j_gene: TRBJ2-1; d_gene: NA; v_gene: TRBV15; CDR3nt: TGTGCCACCAGCACGACAAATACCTACAGGGGGGGAACGCAGTTCTTC; CDR3aa: CATSTTNTYRGGTQFF
abundance: NA; j_gene: TRBJ2-5; d_gene: NA; v_gene: TRBV20-1; CDR3nt: TGCAGTGCTCGCCGAGGTGAAACTCAAGAGACCCAGTACTTC; CDR3aa: CSARRGETQETQYF
abundance: few; j_gene: TRBJ1-6; d_gene: NA; v_gene: TRBV5-1; CDR3nt: TGCGCCAGCAGCTTGAGGGGCTGGGATAATTCACCCCTCCACTTT; CDR3aa: CASSLRGWDNSPLHF
abundance: NA; j_gene: TRBJ2-7; d_gene: NA; v_gene: TRBV4-3; CDR3nt: TGCGCCAGCAGCCACAAGACCCGGGAACAGGGATCCACTTGGCAGTACTTC; CDR3aa: CASSHKTREQGSTWQYF
abundance: few; j_gene: TRBJ2-1; d_gene: NA; v_gene: TRBV15; CDR3nt: TGTGCCACCAGCAGAGATCCCCGGGGGTACAATGAGCAGTTCTTC; CDR3aa: CATSRDPRGYNEQFF
abundance: few; j_gene: TRBJ2-2; d_gene: NA; v_gene: TRBV5-1; CDR3nt: TGCGCCAGCAGCGACGGGGGCGGGGAGCTGTTTTTT; CDR3aa: CASSDGGGELFF
abundance: few; j_gene: TRBJ2-1; d_gene: TRBD2; v_gene: TRBV7-3; CDR3nt: TGTGCCAGCAGCTCCGGGACTAGCGGGAACAATGAGCAGTTCTTC; CDR3aa: CASSSGTSGNNEQFF
abundance: NA; j_gene: TRBJ2-7; d_gene: TRBD2; v_gene: TRBV15; CDR3nt: TGTGCCACCAGCAGAGATCTCACTAGCGGGAGTCTCGAGCAGTACTTC; CDR3aa: CATSRDLTSGSLEQYF
abundance: NA; j_gene: TRBJ2-1; d_gene: NA; v_gene: TRBV7-2; CDR3nt: TGTGCCAGCAGGGTTTCCAATGAGCAGTTCTTC; CDR3aa: CASRVSNEQFF
abundance: NA; j_gene: TRBJ2-2; d_gene: NA; v_gene: TRBV6-2/TRBV6-3; CDR3nt: TGTGCCAGCAGTAAACCAGCGAACGGGTACACCGGGGAGCTGTTTTTT; CDR3aa: CASSKPANGYTGELFF
abundance: few; j_gene: TRBJ2-3; d_gene: NA; v_gene: TRBV20-1; CDR3nt: TGCAGTGCTACCCCGGGCACAGATACGCAGTATTTT; CDR3aa: CSATPGTDTQYF
abundance: NA; j_gene: TRBJ2-5; d_gene: NA; v_gene: TRBV28; CDR3nt: TGTGCCAGCACCTCCGGGGTCCAAGAGACCCAGTACTTC; CDR3aa: CASTSGVQETQYF
abundance: NA; j_gene: TRBJ2-5; d_gene: TRBD2; v_gene: TRBV6-2/TRBV6-3; CDR3nt: TGTGCCAGCAGTCAGAGGACTAGCGGGAGTGAGCAAGAGACCCAGTACTTC; CDR3aa: CASSQRTSGSEQETQYF
abundance: few; j_gene: TRBJ1-2; d_gene: TRBD1; v_gene: TRBV25-1; CDR3nt: TGTGCCAGCACAAAGGGACAGGCCTATGGCTACACCTTC; CDR3aa: CASTKGQAYGYTF
abundance: few; j_gene: TRBJ1-2; d_gene: NA; v_gene: TRBV27; CDR3nt: TGTGCCAGCAGTTCTCAGGGTGGTGGCTACACCTTC; CDR3aa: CASSSQGGGYTF
abundance: few; j_gene: TRBJ2-1; d_gene: TRBD2; v_gene: TRBV5-5; CDR3nt: TGTGCCAGCAGAGATGGACTAGCGGCAGACAATGAGCAGTTCTTC; CDR3aa: CASRDGLAADNEQFF
abundance: NA; j_gene: TRBJ2-3; d_gene: NA; v_gene: TRBV9; CDR3nt: TGTGCCAGCAGCCCACATGGCGGGGACCGCACAGATACGCAGTATTTT; CDR3aa: CASSPHGGDRTDTQYF
abundance: few; j_gene: TRBJ2-7; d_gene: NA; v_gene: TRBV6-1; CDR3nt: TGTGCCAGCAGCCGATTAGTCCGCTACGAGCAGTACTTC; CDR3aa: CASSRLVRYEQYF
abundance: NA; j_gene: TRBJ2-6; d_gene: TRBD1; v_gene: TRBV10-3; CDR3nt: TGTGCCATCAGGGGGACAGGGGGCGCGAGTGGGGCCAACGTCCTGACTTTC; CDR3aa: CAIRGTGGASGANVLTF
abundance: few; j_gene: TRBJ1-1; d_gene: NA; v_gene: TRBV20-1; CDR3nt: TGCAGTGCGGTCAAGACGACTAACACTGAAGCTTTCTTT; CDR3aa: CSAVKTTNTEAFF
abundance: NA; j_gene: TRBJ2-3; d_gene: NA; v_gene: TRBV29-1; CDR3nt: TGCAGCGTTGAAAGTACCGGCGGAGGGCACACAGATACGCAGTATTTT; CDR3aa: CSVESTGGGHTDTQYF
abundance: once; j_gene: TRBJ2-1; d_gene: TRBD2; v_gene: TRBV3-1; CDR3nt: TGTGCCAGCGGCCAAACTAGCGGGGCATACAATGAGCAGTTCTTC; CDR3aa: CASGQTSGAYNEQFF
abundance: many; j_gene: TRBJ1-2; d_gene: NA; v_gene: TRBV5-1; CDR3nt: TGCGCCAGCAGCGACAACCCGGGGGGCTACACCTTC; CDR3aa: CASSDNPGGYTF
abundance: few; j_gene: TRBJ1-4; d_gene: NA; v_gene: TRBV11-2; CDR3nt: TGTGCCAGCAGCTCCAGGGGAAGAGGTGAAAAACTGTTTTTT; CDR3aa: CASSSRGRGEKLFF
abundance: NA; j_gene: TRBJ2-7; d_gene: NA; v_gene: TRBV6-5; CDR3nt: TGTGCCAGCAGTTACTCGGCAGGGCCTCTCTCCTACGAGCAGTACTTC; CDR3aa: CASSYSAGPLSYEQYF
abundance: NA; j_gene: TRBJ2-3; d_gene: TRBD2; v_gene: TRBV20-1; CDR3nt: TGCAGTGCTACGGGCGGGACTAGCAGGGGGAAGCCAGATACGCAGTATTTT; CDR3aa: CSATGGTSRGKPDTQYF
abundance: NA; j_gene: TRBJ2-7; d_gene: TRBD2; v_gene: TRBV7-2; CDR3nt: TGTGCCAGCAGCGCTACTAGCGGGAGTTGGTACGAGCAGTACTTC; CDR3aa: CASSATSGSWYEQYF
abundance: NA; j_gene: TRBJ2-7; d_gene: TRBD2; v_gene: TRBV20-1; CDR3nt: TGCAGTGCTAGTGGGACTAGCGGGGCCTCCTACGAGCAGTACTTC; CDR3aa: CSASGTSGASYEQYF
abundance: few; j_gene: TRBJ2-2; d_gene: NA; v_gene: TRBV7-9; CDR3nt: TGTGCCAGCAGCTCCGTGGGCCCCGGGGAGCTGTTTTTT; CDR3aa: CASSSVGPGELFF
abundance: few; j_gene: TRBJ1-2; d_gene: TRBD1; v_gene: TRBV4-2; CDR3nt: TGTGCCAGCACCGAGGGGACAGCAGCTAACTATGGCTACACCTTC; CDR3aa: CASTEGTAANYGYTF
abundance: many; j_gene: TRBJ2-5; d_gene: NA; v_gene: TRBV9; CDR3nt: TGTGCCAGCAGCGCAGGGGAGACCCAGTACTTC; CDR3aa: CASSAGETQYF
abundance: few; j_gene: TRBJ2-3; d_gene: TRBD2; v_gene: TRBV3-1; CDR3nt: TGTGCCAGCAGCCAAGATCTGCTAGCGGGGGTCACAGATACGCAGTATTTT; CDR3aa: CASSQDLLAGVTDTQYF
abundance: few; j_gene: TRBJ2-7; d_gene: TRBD2; v_gene: TRBV28; CDR3nt: TGTGCCATTAGCGGGTTCCCTTCCTACGAGCAGTACTTC; CDR3aa: CAISGFPSYEQYF
abundance: few; j_gene: TRBJ2-7; d_gene: NA; v_gene: TRBV5-1; CDR3nt: TGCGCCAGCAGCTTGTACGACAGTTCCGAGCAGTACTTC; CDR3aa: CASSLYDSSEQYF
abundance: few; j_gene: TRBJ2-3; d_gene: NA; v_gene: TRBV19; CDR3nt: TGTGCCAGTAGGGCGCCCGATCGGTCCGGAGATACGCAGTATTTT; CDR3aa: CASRAPDRSGDTQYF
abundance: NA; j_gene: TRBJ1-2; d_gene: TRBD1; v_gene: TRBV7-8; CDR3nt: TGTGCCAGCAGCTCCCGGGTGGGAGGGGGCGTTGCCTATGGCTACACCTTC; CDR3aa: CASSSRVGGGVAYGYTF
abundance: few; j_gene: TRBJ2-3; d_gene: NA; v_gene: TRBV6-5; CDR3nt: TGTGCCAGCAGTTACTCGAGGGGGGAGCCAGATACGCAGTATTTT; CDR3aa: CASSYSRGEPDTQYF